The sequence of this TCR beta chain was determined in a study of human CD8 memory T cell subsets. Study conclusions and caveats: Stem-like memory and precursor exhausted T cell repertoires had very little in common with each other. By Chao1 estimates, precursor exhausted T cells appeared less diverse than stem-like memory T cells.

Notes on this clonotype: The antigen remains unidentified.

Early memory CD8+ T cells that were CCR7+ PD-1+ TIGIT+ and had exhausted-like traits were the TPEX cells. Extraction drew RNA from duplicate vials of some 150,000 sorted CD8+ T cells for each subset. Libraries targeted TCR beta using 5' RACE with UMIs. Original methodology: The number of functional CDR3 beta clonotypes in each TCR beta library ranged from about 2,900 to 20,000. TCRdb re-called the 5' RACE reads; one entry per CDR3 protein, DNA not given. What appears here as the V and J calls and clone size reflects TCRdb's work, not the paper's. This sample's table reports more than 6,500 distinct CDR3 sequences. Sequencing was performed on CD8+ T cells from PBMCs. The clonotype originates from a human donor in good health.

This CDR3 reads CASSQAGSEQYF. The rearrangement uses TRBV3-1 and TRBJ2-7. The CDR3 spans 12 residues. Germline V gene lookup returns CDR1 LGHDT and CDR2 YNNKEL (reference sequence).